This T cell receptor beta chain was sequenced in a study of T cell changes during pregnancy in multiple sclerosis. Sequenced by immunoSEQ multiplex PCR; TCRdb stores in-frame clones only, minus some. The table lists about 50,000 clones, 91% of them singletons. The CDR3 length is 14 residues. Germline CDR1 is SSHAT and CDR2 is FNYEAQ (reference sequence). V gave up 2 bases and J gave up 5 bases, with 10 bases separating them. The sample was CD8+ T cells from peripheral blood mononuclear cells, taken after pregnancy. The sequence came from a female donor with multiple sclerosis, enrolled in a pregnancy study. The chain has TRBV7-7 and TRBJ2-1; D is unclear. CDR3 sequence reads: CASSLSYSNNEQFF. Written as DNA, the CDR3 is TGTGCCAGCAGCTTATCTTACAGTAACAATGAGCAGTTCTTC.